This T cell receptor beta chain is drawn from a study of cytomegalovirus exposure and HLA in healthy donors listed by TCRdb under 2017. Background on the whole study: According to an earlier analysis of around 600 of the donors, about 179 million T cells yielded 90 million to 130 million unique TCR beta sequences and 276 Gb of sequence data. Around 320 gigabases of sequencing data and tens of millions of unique TCR sequences were included in an early release covering roughly 600 HLA-typed donors. Of the roughly 410 genotyped donors, 80% to 90% were placed in the genetic ancestry cluster associated with self-reported Caucasian donors. The aim of the study was to test whether cataloging public T cell receptors could identify signatures of past pathogen exposure. Using immunosequencing, the study profiled T cell repertoires from fewer than 850 subjects and related those repertoires to cytomegalovirus serostatus. Along with the approximately 620-subject first cohort, a separate validation cohort of over a hundred different subjects was used. To predict cytomegalovirus infection status, the study combined high-throughput TCR immunosequencing, statistical association of individual TCRs with disease status, and machine learning. A later analysis re-examined previously published TCR beta repertoires from more than 550 donors and added high-resolution HLA genotyping to investigate patterns of TCR occurrence. Rather than using new phenotypic data, the later analysis identified candidate immune exposures from TCR beta sequences and from how often those sequences occurred across donors. An earlier analysis of 587 of the donors applied high-throughput TCR beta sequencing to assess whether each TCR beta V gene segment acted as functional or pseudogenic. Donor age, sex, ethnicity and CMV serostatus were collected together with the repertoire data. Genome-wide SNP genotypes for about 60% of the roughly 670 donors were used in a later genetic analysis, which treated that subset as a discovery cohort. Every discovery cohort repertoire had been produced on one sequencing platform. Class I and class II HLA loci were covered by the typing at four-digit resolution. The number of donors typed differed by locus, with about 629-630 for A, B, C, DRB1 and DQB1, around 560 for DQA1, 600 to 610 for DPA1, and 400 to 490 for DPB1. Because of strong linkage in the cohort, roughly five DR-DQ haplotypes were treated as single units for association and clustering. Across around 400 genotyped donors of the cohort, an average of 235,054 unique TCR beta nucleotide sequences per donor were sequenced, and 15% to 20% of those sequences were non-productive. The paper as a whole reports these results and caveats: While some public TCRs were present in many individuals, most TCR sequences turned up only very rarely across donors. In a later analysis, some 18,000 TCR beta sequences were associated with specific HLA alleles at a false discovery rate of 0.05. The sequencing pipeline was judged likely to have produced a cluster of highly shared sequence variants as a technical artifact. In the study, about 150 TCR beta chains were listed as associated with cytomegalovirus. According to a later analysis, parvovirus B19, influenza, CMV and Epstein-Barr virus appeared linked to several top co-occurrence clusters. Some IMGT-functional V segments, including TRBV6-2 and TRBV6-3, could not be told apart with the 87-base-pair reads, so those segments were excluded. The authors suggested that the approach could potentially be extended to other disease states and immunological phenotypes. An association between a missense DCLRE1C variant and V-gene and J-gene trimming of TCR beta chains was found in a later genetic analysis and replicated in an independent cohort. Because HLA typing was unavailable for some donors at each locus, only the typed subset was used in association tests. In this cohort, only TCR beta chains were sequenced, and detectable features were limited by the absence of alpha or paired-chain data. Because counts were too low, roughly 18 rarely observed V segments, including chromosome 9 orphons, were left out of the earlier analysis of over 550 of the donors. A further reported finding was that TCR beta sequences accurately predicted the HLA-A and HLA-B alleles for most subjects in the first cohort. In a later analysis, HLA-associated TCR beta chains were found to be more clonally expanded and to have lower generation probabilities than equally common non-associated chains. Cytomegalovirus status was reported to be diagnosed by the classifier with high specificity and sensitivity in both the original and validation cohorts. Assigning TCR associations to individual alleles was difficult when HLA alleles, especially DR and DQ, strongly co-occurred. Roughly uniform sequencing depth across donors was assumed in presence/absence analyses, although this assumption may not hold. A later genetic analysis reported fewer N-insertions in productive TCRs among donors in an Asian-associated ancestry cluster than the roughly 640-donor mean. Correlated functional status among segregating V segments might reflect linkage disequilibrium, but an unknown experimental factor could not be ruled out. In a later analysis, most CMV-associated TCR beta chains were found to appear HLA-restricted, with HLA associations seemingly driven largely by CMV exposure. A few of the identified cytomegalovirus-associated TCR beta chains were confirmed in vitro to be specific for cytomegalovirus antigens. For the cohort, immune exposure information was limited to CMV serostatus. In an earlier analysis of approximately 590 of the donors, most TCR beta V segments were observed in productive rearrangements about 87% or about 30% of the time, broadly matching IMGT annotations. A later analysis found that TCR association rates varied across HLA loci, with DRB1 alleles showing the most associated TCRs and HLA-C alleles the fewest.

The cohort comprised fewer than 750 healthy bone marrow donors. All cohort members were sampled while nominally healthy, although unrecorded immune exposures were likely present. The donor tested CMV seropositive, placing the donor among the 289 seropositive members of the cohort. A peripheral blood sample was provided by each donor, and peripheral blood mononuclear cells were used for TCR beta sequencing. The Qiagen DNeasy Blood Extraction Kit was used to extract genomic DNA from the blood cell samples. V was cut back by 0 bases and J by 1 base, leaving a gap of 12 bases between them. Including cysteine and phenylalanine, the CDR3 has 17 amino acids. Just the 51-base CDR3 DNA is kept, in frame starting at base 1. The germline V gene gives CDR1 as SGHAT and CDR2 as FQNNGV. Libraries were constructed by the immunoSEQ multiplex PCR assay. For the multiplex PCR, a mixture combining 60 forward primers for TCR Vbeta segments and 13 reverse primers for TCR Jbeta segments was used. Amplification of the CDR3 region of rearranged TCR beta genes was performed with a multiplex PCR assay on genomic DNA. The Illumina HiSeq System was used to sequence the amplified TCR beta libraries as 87-base-pair reads. Per the original workflow: A later analysis counted about 80 million unique TCR beta chains across the 690 or so repertoires, and roughly 9.9 million of these chains were shared by at least two donors. Raw reads were error-corrected and collapsed into unique sequences by a nearest-neighbor algorithm in which closely related sequences were merged to remove PCR and sequencing errors. Alignment of CDR3 sequences to IMGT reference sequences was used to assign V, D and J gene segments. For a sequence to be retained, at least a six-nucleotide match to both a V gene segment and a J gene segment was required. A rearrangement counted as productive if the CDR3 had no stop codons and remained in frame with V and J, and every other rearrangement counted as non-productive. Following IMGT convention, CDR3 was defined as the stretch from the second conserved V-encoded cysteine to the conserved J-encoded phenylalanine. In an earlier analysis of more than 550 of the donors, sequences lacking an unambiguous match to a single V gene segment were excluded. An earlier analysis of about 600 of the donors called V segments functional above 56.7% productive rearrangements and segregating when the between-donor standard deviation exceeded 5%. A statistical classification framework was built for diagnosing cytomegalovirus status from the catalog of TCR beta chain sequences. A later analysis assigned V and J genes by comparing TCR nucleotide sequences with IMGT/GENE-DB human TR gene sequences. The TCRdist pipeline was used in a later analysis to assign CDR3 sequences and most-parsimonious VDJ recombination scenarios. In a later analysis, every TCR beta chain was defined by the combination of its CDR3 amino acid sequence and its V-gene family, and reads without a unique V-gene family were dropped. In a later analysis, fewer than 600 highly shared, low-generation-probability nucleotide sequences were removed to address suspected cross-contamination and a sequencing artifact. For each public chain, a later analysis derived a clonal expansion index from normalized ranks of inferred template counts within each repertoire. Generation probabilities in a later analysis came from a VDJ recombination model fitted to out-of-frame rearrangements, and those results were checked against IGoR. Hypergeometric tests were used in a later analysis to score TCR-TCR, TCR-HLA and TCR-CMV co-occurrence, with a repertoire-size bias correction applied to the TCR pairs. A later analysis estimated false discovery rates by permuting HLA or CMV assignments 20 times. A later analysis grouped co-occurring TCRs with DBSCAN, adding TCRdist sequence similarity when clustering within HLA-allele-positive subsets. Repertoires with fewer than 30,000 or more than 120,000 public chains, plus five repertoires with anomalous nucleotide sharing, were excluded from co-occurrence clustering. Entries here come from immuneACCESS through TCRdb and include only in-frame sequences with V and J called. Some clones fail to appear in such tables; in the studies checked, an unresolved V gene covers under half of the shortfall, and the cause of the remainder is unknown. D and trimming come from the DNA, and the V and J calls and clone size come from that table. Here the sample has about 130,000 clones; about 74% occur a single time. Approximately 4% of the sample goes to the ten largest clones.

Worth noting for this clone: Its antigen specificity is not known. Per-base qualities were not stored, and no clone one base away is much larger.

This clonotype was sampled from a man aged 18 to 29 in good health and CMV-seropositive. Sequencing was done on a sample of PBMCs. This receptor chain uses TRBV11-2 and TRBJ2-2, and perhaps TRBD1 as D gene, on 5 matching bases. For the CDR3, the sequence is CASSLDLSRVNTGELFF. Read as DNA, the sequence is TGTGCCAGCAGCTTAGATCTCAGCAGGGTGAACACCGGGGAGCTGTTTTTT.